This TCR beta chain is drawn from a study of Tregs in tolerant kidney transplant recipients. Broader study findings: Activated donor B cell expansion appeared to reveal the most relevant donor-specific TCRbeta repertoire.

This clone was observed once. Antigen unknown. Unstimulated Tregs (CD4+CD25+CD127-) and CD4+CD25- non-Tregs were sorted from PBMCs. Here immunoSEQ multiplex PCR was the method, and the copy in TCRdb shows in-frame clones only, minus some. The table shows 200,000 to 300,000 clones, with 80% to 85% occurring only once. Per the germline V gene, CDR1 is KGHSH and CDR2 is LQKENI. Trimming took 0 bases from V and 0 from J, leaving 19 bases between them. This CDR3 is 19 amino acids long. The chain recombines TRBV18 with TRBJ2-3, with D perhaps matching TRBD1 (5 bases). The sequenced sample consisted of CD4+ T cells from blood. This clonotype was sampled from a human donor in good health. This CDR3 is CASSPPNGHTFTSTDTQYF. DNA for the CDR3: TGTGCCAGCTCACCACCGAATGGACACACATTTACCAGCACAGATACGCAGTATTTT.